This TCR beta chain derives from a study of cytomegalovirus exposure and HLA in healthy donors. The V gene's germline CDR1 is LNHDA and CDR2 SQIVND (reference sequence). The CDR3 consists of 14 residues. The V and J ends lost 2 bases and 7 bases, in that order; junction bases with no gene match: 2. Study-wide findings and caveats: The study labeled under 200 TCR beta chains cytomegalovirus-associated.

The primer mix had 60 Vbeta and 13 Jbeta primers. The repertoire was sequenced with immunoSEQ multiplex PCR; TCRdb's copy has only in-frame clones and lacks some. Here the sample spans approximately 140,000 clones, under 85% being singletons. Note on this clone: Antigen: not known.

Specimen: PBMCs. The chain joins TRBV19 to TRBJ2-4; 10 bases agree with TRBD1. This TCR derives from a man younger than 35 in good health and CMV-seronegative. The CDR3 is CASSIPGQGNIQYF. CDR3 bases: TGTGCCAGTAGTATACCGGGACAGGGGAACATTCAGTACTTC.